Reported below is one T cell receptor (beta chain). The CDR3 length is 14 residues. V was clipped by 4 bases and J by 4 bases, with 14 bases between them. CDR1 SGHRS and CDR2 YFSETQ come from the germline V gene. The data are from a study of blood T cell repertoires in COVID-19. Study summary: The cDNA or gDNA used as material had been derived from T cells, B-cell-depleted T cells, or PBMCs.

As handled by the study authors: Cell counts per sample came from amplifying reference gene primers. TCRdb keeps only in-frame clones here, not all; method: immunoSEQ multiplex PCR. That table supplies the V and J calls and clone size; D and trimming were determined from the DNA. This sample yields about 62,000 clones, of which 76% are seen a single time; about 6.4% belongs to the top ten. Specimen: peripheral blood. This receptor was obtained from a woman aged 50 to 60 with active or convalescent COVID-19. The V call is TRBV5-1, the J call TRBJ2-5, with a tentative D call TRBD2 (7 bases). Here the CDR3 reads CASSLSGGLETQYF. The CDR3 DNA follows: TGCGCCAGCAGCCTATCCGGGGGGCTAGAGACCCAGTACTTC. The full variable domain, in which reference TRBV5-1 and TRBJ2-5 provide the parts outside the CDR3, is KAGVTQTPRYLIKTRGQQVTLSCSPISGHRSVSWYQQTPGQGLQFLFEYFSETQRNKGNFPGRFSGRQFSNSRSEMNVSTLELGDSALYLCASSLSGGLETQYFGPGTRLLVL.